This TCR beta chain was sequenced during a study of blood T cell repertoires in COVID-19. About the study: Some COVID-19 samples were acute and others convalescent; all came from the United States, Italy and Spain. PBMCs, B-cell-depleted T cells, or T cells provided the cDNA or gDNA that made up the material.

This CDR3 is built from 13 residues. CDR1 is KGHSH and CDR2 is LQKENI in the germline V gene. Trimming took off 5 bases at V and 2 bases at J, with 10 bases between the two ends. In the source study's methods: The assay estimated nucleated cells by amplifying reference gene primers. Repertoires were generated with immunoSEQ multiplex PCR, while TCRdb's copy carries only in-frame clones and drops some. V, J and clone size are those of that table, while D and trimming were read from the DNA. The table includes more than 20,000 clones, 80% to 90% detected once. This clonotype was sampled from a human donor in a cohort sampled during active COVID-19. Sequencing was carried out using peripheral blood. This chain uses TRBV18 with TRBJ2-7; perhaps TRBD2 as D (6 bases). CDR3 nucleotide sequence: TGTGCCAGCTCAGATAGCGGCACCTACGAGCAGTACTTC. It codes for CASSDSGTYEQYF.